This T cell receptor beta chain was recorded in a study of blood T cell repertoires in COVID-19. Study overall: Italy, Spain and the United States were the sources of the convalescent and acute COVID-19 samples. Sample material is recorded as cDNA or gDNA derived from T cells, B-cell-depleted T cells, or PBMCs.

The germline CDR1 and CDR2 sequences are SGHTA and FQGTGA. V shed 2 bases and J 5 bases; nucleotides not matched to a gene: 0. The CDR3 is made up of 13 amino acids. As handled by the study authors: Scientists estimated how many nucleated cells there were by amplifying reference gene primers. Generated by immunoSEQ multiplex PCR, the TCRdb table keeps only in-frame clones and is missing some. For V, J and clone size, that table is used; D and trimming come from the DNA. The sample has 140,000 or so clones, about 85% seen once. Input material: peripheral blood. This receptor was taken from a human donor with acute or convalescent COVID-19. The donor label of this sample is uncertain. The V and J genes are TRBV7-3 and TRBJ1-2; the match to TRBD1 covers 9 bases. CDR3 sequence (DNA): TGTGCCAGCAGCTTAGGACAGGGGTATGGCTACACCTTC. Translated, it gives CASSLGQGYGYTF. The full variable domain, in which reference TRBV7-3 and TRBJ1-2 provide the parts outside the CDR3, is GAGVSQTPSNKVTEKGKYVELRCDPISGHTALYWYRQSLGQGPEFLIYFQGTGAADDSGLPNDRFFAVRPEGSVSTLKIQRTERGDSAVYLCASSLGQGYGYTFGSGTRLTVV.